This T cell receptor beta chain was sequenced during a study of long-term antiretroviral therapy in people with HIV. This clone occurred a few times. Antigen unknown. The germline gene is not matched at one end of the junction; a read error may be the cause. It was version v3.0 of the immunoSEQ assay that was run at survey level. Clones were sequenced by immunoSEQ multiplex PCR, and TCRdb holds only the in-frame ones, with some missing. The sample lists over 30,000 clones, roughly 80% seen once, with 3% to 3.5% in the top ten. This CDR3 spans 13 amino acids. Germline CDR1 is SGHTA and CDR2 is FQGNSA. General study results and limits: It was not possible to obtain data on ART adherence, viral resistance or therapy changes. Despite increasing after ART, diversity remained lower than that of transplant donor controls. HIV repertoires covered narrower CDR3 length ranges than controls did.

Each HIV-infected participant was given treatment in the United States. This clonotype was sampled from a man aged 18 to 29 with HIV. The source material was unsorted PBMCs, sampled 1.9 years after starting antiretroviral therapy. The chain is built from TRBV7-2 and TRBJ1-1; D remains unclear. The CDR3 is CASRFGLNTEAFF. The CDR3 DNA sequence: TGTGCCAGCCGCTTTGGCCTGAACACTGAAGCTTTCTTT.